Below, 8 T cell receptor beta chains from the same sample are listed, as sequenced in a study of neurological immune-mediated disorders. TCRdb re-called the 5' RACE reads with MiXCR, one entry per CDR3 protein. The sample yields some 33,000 distinct CDR3 sequences, more than 1.3% seen once. Input material: PBMCs. The receptors stem from a woman aged 25 to 39 with multiple sclerosis.

This clonotype was observed many times. V usage is TRBV7-2 and J usage is TRBJ1-4; D is unresolved. CDR3 length equals 14 residues. Germline lookup yields CDR1 SGHTA and CDR2 FQGNSA. V lost 3 bases and J 8 bases, leaving 13 bases between the germline ends. The CDR3 region has the DNA TGTGCCAGCAGCTTGAACTCGGCGGGGGAAAAACTGTTTTTT. Translated: CASSLNSAGEKLFF. Complete variable domain (other parts from reference TRBV7-2 and TRBJ1-4): GAGVSQSPSNKVTEKGKDVELRCDPISGHTALYWYRQSLGQGLEFLIYFQGNSAPDKSGLPSDRFSAERTGGSVSTLTIQRTQQEDSAVYLCASSLNSAGEKLFFGSGTQLSVL.

The table lists this clonotype with many counts. The CDR3 coding sequence is TGTGCCAGCAGCGCCACAGGGGTTGAAGCTTTCTTT. Residues: CASSATGVEAFF. The V call is TRBV9, the J call TRBJ1-1; 7 positions agree with TRBD1. Germline lookup yields CDR1 SGDLS and CDR2 YYNGEE. V shed 3 bases and J 7 bases; nucleotides not matched to a gene: 3. This CDR3 comprises 12 residues.

This clonotype was recorded at least ten times. The chain recombines TRBV12-3 or TRBV12-4 with TRBJ1-5; D ambiguous. Trimming took 6 bases from V and 5 from J, leaving 14 bases between them. The CDR3 contains 14 residues. The CDR3 loop reads CASSPEGGHQPQHF. DNA for the CDR3: TGTGCCAGCAGCCCCGAGGGAGGGCATCAGCCCCAGCATTTT.

This clonotype was recorded many times. The rearrangement uses TRBV11-2 and TRBJ2-1; TRBD2 agrees at 9 bases. Germline CDR1 reads SGHAT; CDR2 reads FQNNGV. The CDR3 runs to 15 residues. V shed 7 bases, J shed 5 bases, and the junction held 9 bases outside the gene matches. The CDR3 region is CASTPRLAGNNEQFF. CDR3 DNA: TGTGCCAGCACCCCTAGGCTAGCGGGGAACAATGAGCAGTTCTTC. The whole variable domain, remainder taken from reference TRBV11-2 and TRBJ2-1, is EAGVAQSPRYKIIEKRQSVAFWCNPISGHATLYWYQQILGQGPKLLIQFQNNGVVDDSQLPKDRFSAERLKGVDSTLKIQPAKLEDSAVYLCASTPRLAGNNEQFFGPGTRLTVL.

This clonotype was found many times. The chain couples TRBV6-1 to TRBJ1-5; weak D call: TRBD1 (5 bases). The ends were cut back, 4 bases at V and 4 bases at J, with 11 bases in the middle. The CDR3 is 14 amino acids. Germline assignment: CDR1 MNHNS and CDR2 SASEGT. The CDR3 reads CASSGGKGNQPQHF. CDR3 in DNA: TGTGCCAGCAGTGGGGGGAAGGGGAATCAGCCCCAGCATTTT.

Ten or more counts support this clonotype. This rearrangement joins TRBV3-1 to TRBJ1-1; perhaps TRBD1 as D (6 bases). V lost 1 base to trimming and J lost 5 bases, with 14 bases between them. CDR3 length: 15 amino acids. CDR1 is LGHDT and CDR2 is YNNKEL in the germline V gene (reference sequence). For the CDR3, the DNA is TGTGCCAGCAGCCAAGGATCAAGGGGGGTTACTGAAGCTTTCTTT. Amino acid sequence: CASSQGSRGVTEAFF.

This clonotype was counted ten times or more. V usage is TRBV6-6 and J usage is TRBJ1-1; no clear D. The V and J ends lost 8 bases and 1 base respectively, with 11 bases between them. The CDR3 spans 13 residues. Looked up from germline, CDR1 is MNHNY and CDR2 is SVGAGI (reference sequence). CDR3 coding DNA: TGTGCCAGCGGTCCAGGACGGAACACTGAAGCTTTCTTT. Its translation: CASGPGRNTEAFF.

Only one count was recorded for this clonotype. This chain joins TRBV6-1 and TRBJ2-7, with no clear D. Germline V gene lookup returns CDR1 MNHNS and CDR2 SASEGT. Trimming stripped 1 base from V and 2 bases from J, with 9 bases between. CDR3 length: 14 residues. As DNA, the CDR3 is TGTGCCAGCAGTGAAGAGGACGTTGCCTACGAGCAGTACTTC. Protein: CASSEEDVAYEQYF.